The 8 T cell receptor beta chains reported below all come from one sample, sequenced in a study of brain T cells in children with intractable seizures. Assay: immunoSEQ multiplex PCR; the TCRdb copy retains only in-frame clones and omits some. The sample has 95,000 to 120,000 clones, 85% to 95% seen once. Source: peripheral blood, taken at surgery. Receptors were obtained from a boy under two years old with hemimegalencephaly and intractable seizures.

The chain carries TRBV24-1 and TRBJ2-2, with D perhaps TRBD1 (5 bases). The CDR3 runs to 14 residues. Trimming stripped 4 bases from V and 1 base from J, with 6 bases between. Germline CDR1 KGHDR, CDR2 SFDVKD. CDR3 amino acids: CATSEQGNTGELFF. The DNA for the CDR3 is TGTGCCACCAGTGAGCAGGGGAACACCGGGGAGCTGTTTTTT.

V is TRBV7-2 and J is TRBJ2-7; 8 bases agree with TRBD1. In germline, CDR1 is SGHTA, CDR2 FQGNSA. J lost 3 bases, V lost 5 bases, and 9 bases had no gene match. The CDR3 is made up of 15 amino acids. CDR3 region: CASSRSGQGLYEQYF. The CDR3 region has the DNA TGTGCCAGCAGCCGCTCCGGACAGGGCCTCTACGAGCAGTACTTC.

The DNA for the CDR3 is TGTGCCAGCAGCTGGGTTGCCTACGAGCAGTACTTC. Translating it yields CASSWVAYEQYF. This sequence joins TRBV7-9 and TRBJ2-7; D remains unclear. The CDR3 covers 12 residues. The germline V gene has CDR1 SEHNR and CDR2 FQNEAQ (reference sequence). Trimming pared 4 bases from V and 2 bases from J, leaving 6 bases between.

This rearrangement joins TRBV10-2 to TRBJ2-1; either TRBD1 or TRBD2 may fit D (6 bases each). The V gene's germline CDR1 is WSHSY and CDR2 SAAADI. This CDR3 has 15 residues. In nucleotides, the CDR3 is TGCGCGTCACAGCGTGGGGGCGCGGGGTTGAATGAGCAGTTCTTC. Protein product: CASQRGGAGLNEQFF.

The chain links TRBV4-3 to TRBJ2-1; tentative D call: TRBD1 (5 bases). Germline lookup yields CDR1 LGHNA and CDR2 YSLEER. Trimming took 1 base from V and 2 from J, leaving 12 bases between them. CDR3 length: 16 residues. The CDR3 DNA is TGCGCCAGCAGCCAAGGCCCCCCAGGGACCTACAATGAGCAGTTCTTC. Translating gives CASSQGPPGTYNEQFF.

This clone appeared once. The chain has TRBV7-3 and TRBJ2-5, with TRBD2 matching over 14 bases. CDR3 length: 17 amino acids. Germline V gene data show CDR1 as SGHTA and CDR2 as FQGTGA. V shed 2 bases, J shed 3 bases, and the junction held 5 bases outside the gene matches. In nucleotides, the CDR3 is TGTGCCAGCAGCTTAGTCGGGGGACTAGCGGGAGAAGAGACCCAGTACTTC. It translates to CASSLVGGLAGEETQYF.

The rearrangement joins TRBV27 to TRBJ1-2, with TRBD1 identical over 7 bases. This CDR3 has 17 amino acids. Looked up from germline, CDR1 is MNHEY and CDR2 is SMNVEV (reference sequence). Trimming removed 4 bases from V and 7 bases from J; junction bases left unmatched: 18. The CDR3 here is CASSSRGQRFADLGYTF. The CDR3 DNA reads TGTGCCAGCAGTTCACGGGGACAGCGATTCGCTGATCTTGGCTACACCTTC.

This clone was seen a single time. The rearrangement links TRBV6-5 to TRBJ1-5; 7 nucleotides align to TRBD1. Germline lookup yields CDR1 MNHEY and CDR2 SVGAGI. The CDR3 totals 13 residues. V trimming: 10 bases; J trimming: 5 bases; junction bases outside the gene matches: 8. CDR3 nucleotide sequence: TGTGCCACCGCACCCCAGGGGGATCAGCCCCAGCATTTT. Translation gives CATAPQGDQPQHF.